The 9 T cell receptor beta chains given below trace back to one sample, sequenced in a study of T cell responses to AZD1222 COVID-19 vaccine. The table came from immunoSEQ multiplex PCR; TCRdb's copy has only in-frame clones and leaves some out. The sample shows 100,000 or so clones, less than 90% of them seen only once. The starting material was peripheral blood, obtained on day 0 of AZD1222 vaccination. The receptor source for this set is an adult in good health.

V gene TRBV5-1 combines with J gene TRBJ2-7; 7 bases agree with TRBD2. V lost 0 bases, J lost 2 bases, and 2 bases stayed unmatched. The CDR3 covers 14 residues. Germline CDR1 reads SGHRS; CDR2 reads YFSETQ. The CDR3 sequence: CASSLASGAYEQYF. In nucleotides, the CDR3 is TGCGCCAGCAGCTTGGCTAGCGGAGCCTACGAGCAGTACTTC.

The chain employs TRBV7-9 and TRBJ2-7, with 7 bases fitting TRBD1. Trimming took 5 bases from V and 6 from J; bases not matched to a gene: 7. This CDR3 has 13 amino acids. The germline CDR1 and CDR2 sequences are SEHNR and FQNEAQ (reference sequence). The CDR3 reads CASSQGVQSEQYF. CDR3 sequence (DNA): TGTGCCAGCAGCCAGGGGGTGCAGTCCGAGCAGTACTTC.

The J gene is TRBJ1-4, the V gene TRBV19, with a tentative D call TRBD1 (5 bases). Deletions cut 3 bases from V and 0 bases from J, with 14 bases between. Germline lookup yields CDR1 LNHDA and CDR2 SQIVND (reference sequence). The CDR3 runs 17 residues. CDR3 in amino acids: CASSIPLSGSTNEKLFF. Here the CDR3 DNA reads TGTGCCAGTAGTATCCCTCTCTCAGGGTCAACTAATGAAAAACTGTTTTTT. Full variable domain (rest looked up from reference TRBV19 and TRBJ1-4): DGGITQSPKYLFRKEGQNVTLSCEQNLNHDAMYWYRQDPGQGLRLIYYSQIVNDFQKGDIAEGYSVSREKKESFPLTVTSAQKNPTAFYLCASSIPLSGSTNEKLFFGSGTQLSVL.

The J gene is TRBJ1-1, the V gene TRBV7-2, with D hard to call. The germline V and J ends were trimmed by 4 bases and 1 base, with 7 bases remaining between them. Per germline, CDR1 SGHTA and CDR2 FQGNSA. The CDR3 contains 13 residues. DNA of the CDR3: TGTGCCAGCAGCTCGGGTTGGAACACTGAAGCTTTCTTT. This translates into CASSSGWNTEAFF.

The rearrangement links TRBV2 to TRBJ1-1, with D tentatively TRBD1 (6 bases). The CDR3 consists of 16 residues. Germline CDR1 reads SNHLY; CDR2 reads FYNNEI. V dropped 2 bases and J dropped 3 bases, with 16 bases sitting between them. The CDR3 region is CASSEIGTQLDTEAFF. The CDR3, as DNA: TGTGCCAGCAGTGAAATTGGGACACAATTGGACACTGAAGCTTTCTTT.

V and J are TRBV4-1 and TRBJ2-1; D gene ambiguous. This CDR3 comprises 11 residues. With 4 bases removed from V and 7 bases from J, the gap between germline ends came to 5 bases. CDR1 is MGHRA, CDR2 YSYEKL, per germline. CDR3 sequence reads: CASSRGNEQFF. In nucleotides, the CDR3 is TGCGCCAGCAGCCGGGGTAATGAGCAGTTCTTC.

The chain links TRBV4-2 to TRBJ2-7; the D call may be TRBD1 or TRBD2 (5 bases each). Trimming cost V 5 bases and J 3 bases, with 11 bases left between them. CDR1 LGHNA and CDR2 YNFKEQ come from the germline V gene. This CDR3 contains 13 residues. The CDR3 loop reads CASSTGRNYEQYF. CDR3 coding DNA: TGTGCCAGCAGCACGGGACGGAACTACGAGCAGTACTTC.

The gene calls are TRBV4-1 and TRBJ2-7; D might be TRBD2 (6 bases). This CDR3 comprises 14 residues. In germline, CDR1 is MGHRA, CDR2 YSYEKL. V was clipped by 6 bases and J by 3 bases, with 15 bases between them. Here the CDR3 reads CASSTAGLLYEQYF. For the CDR3, the DNA is TGCGCCAGCAGTACGGCGGGGCTCCTCTACGAGCAGTACTTC.

The V and J genes are TRBV6-5 and TRBJ2-1, with TRBD2 matching over 9 bases. V shed 11 bases, J shed 5 bases, and the junction held 7 bases outside the gene matches. Germline V lookup: CDR1 MNHEY, CDR2 SVGAGI. The CDR3 is 13 residues long. The CDR3 reads CAGQREAHNEQFF. CDR3 sequence (DNA): TGTGCCGGCCAGCGGGAGGCCCACAATGAGCAGTTCTTC.